This record looks at one T cell receptor (beta chain) sequence and its context. Its antigen is not identified. This specimen comes from a study of OX40 agonist ivuxolimab in advanced cancers. Background on the study: Participants could have had prior anti-PD-1, anti-PD-L1 or anti-CTLA-4 therapy, and approximately 40% had some.

The method was immunoSEQ multiplex PCR; TCRdb's version includes in-frame clones alone and lacks a portion of them. The sample yields 80,000 to 100,000 clones, 92% seen once. General study results and limits: Partial responders receiving 0.1-3.0 mg/kg showed among the lowest clonal expansion. On average, a greater number of expanded clones characterised CD8+ T cells relative to CD4+.

There are 13 residues in the CDR3. Deletions cut 5 bases from V and 4 bases from J, with 11 bases between. Germline CDR1 and CDR2: SGHAT and FQDESV (reference sequence). The sample here was CD4+ or CD8+ T cells sorted from blood, taken in a trial of the OX40 agonist ivuxolimab. The J gene is TRBJ2-5, the V gene TRBV11-1; D might be TRBD1 (5 bases). The sequence was collected from an adult with an advanced solid tumor such as melanoma, head and neck, liver or kidney cancer. The CDR3: CASSRGTGETQYF. In nucleotides, the CDR3 is TGTGCCAGCAGCAGAGGAACAGGAGAGACCCAGTACTTC. Full variable domain (remainder filled in from reference TRBV11-1 and TRBJ2-5): EAEVAQSPRYKITEKSQAVAFWCDPISGHATLYWYRQILGQGPELLVQFQDESVVDDSQLPKDRFSAERLKGVDSTLKIQPAELGDSAMYLCASSRGTGETQYFGPGTRLLVL.